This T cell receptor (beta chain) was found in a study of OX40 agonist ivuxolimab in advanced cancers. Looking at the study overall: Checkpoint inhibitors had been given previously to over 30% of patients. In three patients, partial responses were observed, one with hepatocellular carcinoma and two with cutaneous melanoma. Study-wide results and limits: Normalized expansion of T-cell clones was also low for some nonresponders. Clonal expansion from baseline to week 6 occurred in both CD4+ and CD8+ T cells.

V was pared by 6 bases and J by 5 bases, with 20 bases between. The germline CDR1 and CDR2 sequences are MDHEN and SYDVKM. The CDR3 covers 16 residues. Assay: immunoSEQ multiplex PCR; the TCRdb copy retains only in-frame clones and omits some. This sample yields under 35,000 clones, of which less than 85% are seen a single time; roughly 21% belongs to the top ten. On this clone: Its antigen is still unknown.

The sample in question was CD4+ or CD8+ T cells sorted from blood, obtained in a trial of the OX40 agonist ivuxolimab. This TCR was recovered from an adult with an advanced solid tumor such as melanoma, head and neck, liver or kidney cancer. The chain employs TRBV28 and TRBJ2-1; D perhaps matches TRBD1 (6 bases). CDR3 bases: TGTGCCAGCAGCCACCGATGGGGGCGGGTGGACAATGAGCAGTTCTTC. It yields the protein CASSHRWGRVDNEQFF.